The 9 T cell receptor beta chains below come from one sample, sequenced in a study of CD8+CD57+ T cells in acquired aplastic anemia. The TCR beta profiling, which covered VDJ combination and CDR3 sequence, was carried out using genomic DNA as the template. TCRdb ran MiXCR on the reads and lists one entry per CDR3 protein. The sample lists 200,000 to 300,000 distinct CDR3 sequences, more than 40% occurring once. Patients picked for sequencing had shown CD8+CD57+ cell expansion detected by flow cytometry. Source material: sorted CD4+, CD8+, or CD8+CD57+ T cells (not recorded which) from PBMCs. These receptors were collected from a human donor with aplastic anemia.

The V call is TRBV20-1, the J call TRBJ2-5; 8 bases match TRBD1. Germline trimming cut 5 bases from V and 5 bases from J; bases unmatched to any gene: 16. CDR3 length: 16 amino acids. The V gene's germline CDR1 is DFQATT and CDR2 SNEGSKA (reference sequence). CDR3 bases: TGCAGTGCTGGACAGGGTACGGTTGAAGCTATTGAGACCCAGTACTTC. Protein product: CSAGQGTVEAIETQYF.

The table lists this clonotype with a few counts. V and J are TRBV7-6 and TRBJ1-2, with 8 bases lining up with TRBD1. Germline lookup yields CDR1 SGHVS and CDR2 FNYEAQ. J was trimmed by 5 bases and V by 2 bases; bases with no gene match: 4. There are 14 residues in the CDR3. Here the CDR3 reads CASSLSRQGYGYTF. CDR3 coding DNA: TGTGCCAGCAGCTTAAGTAGACAGGGGTATGGCTACACCTTC.

This chain uses TRBV15 with TRBJ2-5; perhaps TRBD2 as D (6 bases). From germline, CDR1 is LNHNV and CDR2 YYDKDF (reference sequence). The length of the CDR3 is 16 residues. Deletions cut 1 base from V and 11 bases from J, with 23 bases between. The chain's CDR3 is CATSRVGLGGPNEQYF. The CDR3 DNA is TGTGCCACCAGCAGAGTTGGGTTGGGGGGACCAAATGAGCAGTACTTC.

The rearrangement links TRBV10-3 to TRBJ1-1, with D maybe TRBD1 (5 bases). The CDR3 is 12 amino acids. Germline V lookup: CDR1 ENHRY, CDR2 SYGVKD. V lost 10 bases and J lost 4, with 13 bases in between. The CDR3 protein is CATDRDGTEAFF. The DNA of the CDR3 is TGTGCCACTGACCGGGACGGCACTGAAGCTTTCTTT.

This clonotype has ten or more counts. The chain has TRBV5-8 and TRBJ1-1; unclear D gene. The V and J ends lost 6 bases and 5 bases respectively, with 5 bases between them. CDR1 and CDR2 (germline): SGHTS, YDEGEE. This CDR3 is 10 amino acids long. In DNA, the CDR3 is TGTGCCAGCATGGTGACTGAAGCTTTCTTT. Its protein product is CASMVTEAFF.

This clonotype was detected a few times. The chain links TRBV9 to TRBJ2-2; perhaps TRBD2 as D (6 bases). This CDR3 region has 14 residues. Germline loops: CDR1 SGDLS, CDR2 YYNGEE. V shed 0 bases and J shed 5 bases, with 8 bases lying between them. CDR3 DNA: TGTGCCAGCAGCGTAGATGGGAGGACCGGGGAGCTGTTTTTT. Translation: CASSVDGRTGELFF.

This clonotype appeared a few times. The V call is TRBV7-3, the J call TRBJ1-1, with 9 nucleotides matching TRBD1. The J segment lost 4 bases and the V segment lost 4 bases, leaving 10 bases of the junction unmatched. Germline V lookup: CDR1 SGHTA, CDR2 FQGTGA. This CDR3 spans 16 amino acids. CDR3 nucleotide sequence: TGTGCCAGCAGCTCCGGGACAGGGCTCGGGGGCACTGAAGCTTTCTTT. Translated: CASSSGTGLGGTEAFF.

The rearrangement joins TRBV5-6 to TRBJ2-7; 7 bases map to TRBD1. V lost 4 bases to trimming and J lost 3 bases; unmatched junction nucleotides: 13. The CDR3 has 16 amino acids. Germline loops: CDR1 SGHDT, CDR2 YYEEEE. CDR3 nucleotides: TGTGCCAGCAGCCCCCACCAAGGGGGCGACCTCTACGAGCAGTACTTC. Protein sequence: CASSPHQGGDLYEQYF.

In this sample, this clonotype turned up many times. The chain recombines TRBV7-9 with TRBJ2-7; TRBD1 agrees at 9 bases. Germline loops: CDR1 SEHNR, CDR2 FQNEAQ (reference sequence). V was pared by 4 bases and J by 6 bases, with 13 bases of the junction left unmatched. The CDR3 is made up of 16 amino acids. The CDR3 loop is CASSSPGQGSSGEQYF. In DNA form, the CDR3 reads TGTGCCAGCAGCTCACCGGGACAGGGCTCATCCGGCGAGCAGTACTTC.